These T cell receptor beta chains were read from a single sample in a study of cytomegalovirus exposure and HLA in healthy donors. Repertoires were generated with immunoSEQ multiplex PCR, while TCRdb's copy carries only in-frame clones and drops some. The sample consists of around 220,000 clones, approximately 70% of them appearing once. Material: PBMCs. The source is a woman aged 25 to 39 in good health and CMV-seronegative. The CDR3 runs from the conserved cysteine through the conserved F or W.

v_gene	j_gene	CDR3aa
TRBV19	TRBJ2-1	CASRGDRGGEQFF
TRBV4-2	TRBJ2-5	CASSQGASRETQYF
TRBV7-9	TRBJ2-7	CASSLPSGNSYEQYF
TRBV6-4	TRBJ1-5	CASSVQADQPQHF
TRBV6-5	TRBJ1-2	CASSSYSGTDNYGYTF
TRBV9	TRBJ2-7	CASSVDPSGSQQYF
TRBV6-5	TRBJ1-2	CASSYGTGQNGYTF
TRBV19	TRBJ1-1	CASILRRGNTEAFF
TRBV7-9	TRBJ1-1	CASSGSTEAFF
TRBV7-2	TRBJ2-7	CASSLRLGYEQYF
TRBV7-3	TRBJ2-2	CASSLMPSGRVYTGELFF
TRBV5-1	TRBJ2-1	CASSPSGNEQFF
TRBV11-3	TRBJ2-1	CASSAGGTGGKSEQFF
TRBV30	TRBJ1-5	CAWSVRDRDNQPQHF
TRBV7-3	TRBJ1-1	CASSLNPGNTEAFF
TRBV6-6	TRBJ2-7	CASSGRLSSYEQYF
TRBV5-4	TRBJ1-2	CASSLETPRGYGYTF
TRBV13	TRBJ2-7	CAISAGPSYEQYF
TRBV7-9	TRBJ1-2	CASSLEGRASLTF
TRBV4-2	TRBJ2-3	CASSPRGGPGDTQYF
TRBV5-6	TRBJ2-7	CASSRGGGGGWEQYF
TRBV7-9	TRBJ2-1	CASSTLAVEQFF
TRBV7-6	TRBJ1-1	CASSLRGGGNTEAFF
TRBV5-1	TRBJ1-4	CASSLGRGKTNIATNEKLFF
TRBV4-1	TRBJ1-2	CASSQDPRVGFEGYTF
TRBV9	TRBJ2-3	CASSLDSEGTDTQYF
TRBV19	TRBJ2-1	CASSVTLYNEQFF
TRBV27	TRBJ1-6	CASSLQDRVESPLHF